This TCR beta chain is from a study of shared clonotypes between healthy human individuals. The repertoire was sequenced with immunoSEQ multiplex PCR; TCRdb's copy has only in-frame clones and lacks some. The sample includes approximately 2.1 million clones, more than 80% of them seen just once. Germline-derived CDR1 and CDR2 are MDHEN and SYDVKM. Trimming removed 3 bases from V and 8 bases from J; junction bases left unmatched: 14. This CDR3 spans 17 amino acids. The sample was naive CD4+ T cells from PBMCs. This sample's subset: CD45RA+ positively selected. The receptor was isolated from a young man in good health. Some clones in this sample may be carry-over from other donors' samples. The chain links TRBV28 to TRBJ1-4; 8 positions agree with TRBD1. DNA of the CDR3: TGTGCCAGCAGTTTGATCGGACAGGGCGTAACAGAGGAAAAACTGTTTTTT. Translating gives CASSLIGQGVTEEKLFF. The complete variable domain, with remaining parts taken from reference TRBV28 and TRBJ1-4, reads DVKVTQSSRYLVKRTGEKVFLECVQDMDHENMFWYRQDPGLGLRLIYFSYDVKMKEKGDIPEGYSVSREKKERFSLILESASTNQTSMYLCASSLIGQGVTEEKLFFGSGTQLSVL.